This T cell receptor (beta chain) was captured in a study of metastatic and nonmetastatic thyroid tumors. General study findings and limits: Relative to benign nodules, malignant thyroid tumors were reportedly characterized by significantly elevated TCR beta diversity in blood and tumor.

The trim removed 4 bases at V and 1 base at J, leaving 5 bases unmatched. CDR3 length: 15 residues. Looked up from germline, CDR1 is SGDLS and CDR2 is YYNGEE. Each patient went into thyroid surgery without having received any treatment. A remark on this clone: Its antigen is not known.

Authors' methods: The study's classifier, a distant-metastasis tool for papillary thyroid cancer, was built using CDR3 differences across clinicopathological groups. MiXCR was used by TCRdb to re-call the PCR reads. The V and J calls were determined by TCRdb, not by the authors. Of 23,000 or so clones listed, about a fifth were seen once; the top ten hold 25% to 35%. The TCR originated in a female donor with papillary thyroid cancer or a benign thyroid nodule (not recorded which). Some clones in this sample may be carry-over from other donors' samples. Sequenced sample: blood. V and J are TRBV9 and TRBJ1-3; 7 bases agree with TRBD1. CDR3: CASSKYRGSGNTIYF. For the CDR3, the DNA is TGTGCCAGCAGCAAATACAGGGGATCTGGAAACACCATATATTTT.